The 32 T cell receptor beta chains listed next were all sequenced from one sample in a study of blood T cell repertoires in COVID-19. Clones were read by immunoSEQ multiplex PCR, and TCRdb kept only the in-frame ones, dropping some. The sample contains 95,000 to 100,000 clones, about 80% of which appear only once. The specimen sequenced was peripheral blood. The receptors shown here come from a human donor in a cohort sampled during active COVID-19.

This clone was counted a single time. The chain couples TRBV5-4 to TRBJ1-4; unclear D gene. CDR3 length: 14 amino acids. CDR1 is SGHNT and CDR2 is YYREEE in the germline V gene (reference sequence). Trimming stripped 0 bases from V and 5 bases from J, with 8 bases between. The CDR3 spells CASSLGQWNEKLFF. The CDR3 nucleotides read TGTGCCAGCAGCTTGGGCCAGTGGAATGAAAAACTGTTTTTT.

The chain recombines TRBV19 with TRBJ2-3; 9 bases are a match to TRBD1. This CDR3 has 16 amino acids. J lost 7 bases, V lost 9 bases, and 17 bases had no gene match. Germline CDR1 reads LNHDA; CDR2 reads SQIVND (reference sequence). CDR3 sequence: CASSLTPGQGGHTQYF. The CDR3 coding sequence is TGTGCCAGCAGTCTTACGCCGGGACAGGGAGGACATACGCAGTATTTT.

The V and J genes are TRBV7-3 and TRBJ1-1; no reliable D call. V was trimmed by 4 bases and J by 1 base, leaving 13 bases between them. The V gene's germline CDR1 is SGHTA and CDR2 FQGTGA. There are 15 residues in the CDR3. The CDR3 region is CASSSNVNSNTEAFF. The CDR3 coding sequence is TGTGCCAGCAGCTCGAACGTCAACTCGAACACTGAAGCTTTCTTT.

The rearrangement joins TRBV5-4 to TRBJ2-7, with D perhaps matching TRBD1 (6 bases). The CDR3 extends over 13 amino acids. The germline V and J ends were trimmed by 0 bases and 2 bases, with 6 bases remaining between them. Germline V lookup: CDR1 SGHNT, CDR2 YYREEE (reference sequence). CDR3 sequence: CASSLGDTYEQYF. CDR3 DNA sequence: TGTGCCAGCAGCTTGGGGGACACCTACGAGCAGTACTTC.

The CDR3 is CASSTQMRLNQPQHF. The CDR3 coding sequence is TGTGCCAGTAGTACCCAGATGCGGCTCAATCAGCCCCAGCATTTT. This sequence joins TRBV19 and TRBJ1-5; D unresolved. V lost 4 bases to trimming and J lost 3 bases, with 13 bases between them. The germline gives CDR1 LNHDA, CDR2 SQIVND (reference sequence). This CDR3 region has 15 residues.

J is TRBJ2-1 and V is TRBV7-8; 10 bases fit TRBD2. The ends lost 1 base at V and 4 bases at J; junction bases unmatched: 1. This CDR3 comprises 15 residues. CDR1 is SGHVS, CDR2 FQNEAQ, per germline. As DNA, the CDR3 is TGTGCCAGCAGCTTAGAACTAGCGGGATACAATGAGCAGTTCTTC. This sequence encodes CASSLELAGYNEQFF.

The chain uses TRBV9 and TRBJ2-3, with 8 bases matching TRBD2. Per the germline V gene, CDR1 is SGDLS and CDR2 is YYNGEE. The trim removed 0 bases at V and 2 bases at J, leaving 2 bases unmatched. The CDR3 is 15 residues long. This CDR3 reads CASSVGAGVTDTQYF. CDR3 in DNA: TGTGCCAGCAGCGTAGGAGCGGGGGTCACAGATACGCAGTATTTT. The variable domain in full, completed from reference TRBV9 and TRBJ2-3, reads DSGVTQTPKHLITATGQRVTLRCSPRSGDLSVYWYQQSLDQGLQFLIQYYNGEERAKGNILERFSAQQFPDLHSELNLSSLELGDSALYFCASSVGAGVTDTQYFGPGTRLTVL.

J is TRBJ2-7 and V is TRBV7-9; D is possibly TRBD2 (6 bases). This CDR3 is 13 amino acids long. Per germline, CDR1 SEHNR and CDR2 FQNEAQ (reference sequence). V lost 4 bases and J 4 bases, leaving 11 bases between the germline ends. For the CDR3, the DNA is TGTGCCAGCAGCTGGGACTTGGGGTACGAGCAGTACTTC. Translating gives CASSWDLGYEQYF.

The chain is built from TRBV27 and TRBJ2-2, with 9 bases lining up with TRBD2. CDR1 and CDR2 from the germline V gene are MNHEY and SMNVEV (reference sequence). Trimming at V came to 4 bases and at J to 5 bases, leaving 17 bases not matched to a gene. This CDR3 contains 19 residues. The CDR3 nucleotides read TGTGCCAGCAGTTCCCTTCTTTACATAGCGGGAGTTAGTACCGGGGAGCTGTTTTTT. Its protein product is CASSSLLYIAGVSTGELFF.

The chain joins TRBV12-5 to TRBJ2-1; TRBD2 agrees at 11 bases. Germline assignment: CDR1 LGHNT and CDR2 FRNRAP. CDR3 length: 17 amino acids. V was clipped by 2 bases and J by 1 base; unmatched bases: 4. This CDR3 reads CASGLTSGRSSYNEQFF. The CDR3 bases are TGTGCTAGTGGTTTGACTAGCGGGAGATCTTCCTACAATGAGCAGTTCTTC.

The chain employs TRBV5-8 and TRBJ2-1; weak D call: TRBD2 (5 bases). Germline V gene lookup returns CDR1 SGHTS and CDR2 YDEGEE. The V end was cut by 9 bases, the J end by 8 bases, with 18 bases between. The CDR3 extends over 13 amino acids. This chain's CDR3 is CATAPWTSDEQFF. The CDR3 DNA is TGTGCCACAGCGCCCTGGACTTCCGATGAGCAGTTCTTC.

This clone was counted a single time. The chain carries TRBV29-1 and TRBJ2-2; tentative D call: TRBD1 (5 bases). The V gene's germline CDR1 is SQVTM and CDR2 ANQGSEA. The CDR3 sequence is 13 residues long. With 5 bases removed from V and 3 bases from J, the gap between germline ends came to 10 bases. CDR3 nucleotide sequence: TGCAGCGTTCAGGGTTCCCACACCGGGGAGCTGTTTTTT. Its translation: CSVQGSHTGELFF.

CDR3 nucleotide sequence: TGTGCCAGTAGTATGTTCGGACAGACCTCCTACGAGCAGTACTTC. This gives the protein CASSMFGQTSYEQYF. The rearrangement links TRBV19 to TRBJ2-7, with D perhaps TRBD1 (6 bases). V lost 3 bases to trimming and J lost 0 bases, with 12 bases between them. CDR1 and CDR2 (germline): LNHDA, SQIVND (reference sequence). The CDR3 sequence is 15 residues long.

The CDR3 DNA sequence: TGTGCCAGCAGCACCCGGGGGGCTATTGGAGAGACCCAGTACTTC. Translating it yields CASSTRGAIGETQYF. The chain uses TRBV7-2 and TRBJ2-5; perhaps TRBD2 as D (7 bases). This CDR3 comprises 15 residues. Per the germline V gene, CDR1 is SGHTA and CDR2 is FQGNSA. V was pared by 5 bases and J by 4 bases, with 17 bases between. Full variable domain (remainder filled in from reference TRBV7-2 and TRBJ2-5): GAGVSQSPSNKVTEKGKDVELRCDPISGHTALYWYRQSLGQGLEFLIYFQGNSAPDKSGLPSDRFSAERTGGSVSTLTIQRTQQEDSAVYLCASSTRGAIGETQYFGPGTRLLVL.

The chain couples TRBV25-1 to TRBJ1-2, with a tentative D call TRBD1 (6 bases). The CDR3 extends over 13 amino acids. The V gene lost 5 bases and the J gene lost 2 bases, with 9 bases spanning the gap. The germline V gene encodes CDR1 MGHDK and CDR2 SYGVNS. CDR3 amino acids: CASSTQGNYGYTF. Written as DNA, the CDR3 is TGTGCCAGCAGTACTCAGGGGAACTATGGCTACACCTTC.

The gene calls are TRBV7-6 and TRBJ1-4, with D possibly matching TRBD1 (6 bases). The CDR3 contains 15 residues. Trimming took 5 bases from V and 11 from J, leaving 21 bases between them. CDR1 and CDR2 from the germline V gene are SGHVS and FNYEAQ. Here the CDR3 reads CASSLKGSGTSKLFF. In nucleotides, the CDR3 is TGTGCCAGCAGCCTAAAAGGGTCCGGGACATCGAAACTGTTTTTT.

This clone was recorded a few times. This chain uses TRBV24-1 with TRBJ2-2, with D possibly matching TRBD1 (6 bases). The CDR3 is made up of 13 amino acids. The V end was cut by 7 bases, the J end by 1 base, with 6 bases between. Germline CDR1 reads KGHDR; CDR2 reads SFDVKD. The CDR3 here is CATSRGNTGELFF. CDR3 bases: TGTGCCACCAGCAGGGGGAACACCGGGGAGCTGTTTTTT.

The chain employs TRBV7-2 and TRBJ1-1; 7 bases map to TRBD1. The CDR3 is 14 amino acids. Germline V lookup: CDR1 SGHTA, CDR2 FQGNSA. J gave up 5 bases and V 5 bases, and 8 bases lay outside the gene matches. CDR3: CASSRDRVGTEAFF. The CDR3 nucleotides are TGTGCCAGCAGCAGAGACAGGGTAGGGACTGAAGCTTTCTTT.

This chain connects TRBV2 to TRBJ2-7, with TRBD2 matching over 11 bases. The germline V gene has CDR1 SNHLY and CDR2 FYNNEI. This CDR3 is built from 15 residues. V lost 6 bases, J lost 2 bases, and 6 bases stayed unmatched. This chain's CDR3 is CASSHDSGRAYEQYF. The CDR3 region has the DNA TGTGCCAGCAGCCATGATAGCGGGAGGGCCTACGAGCAGTACTTC.

CDR3 in amino acids: CASSLDGGNQETQYF. The CDR3 bases are TGTGCCAGCAGCTTAGACGGCGGCAACCAAGAGACCCAGTACTTC. The chain couples TRBV7-9 to TRBJ2-5; D remains unclear. With 1 base removed from V and 0 bases from J, the gap between germline ends came to 9 bases. Germline CDR1 is SEHNR and CDR2 is FQNEAQ (reference sequence). The CDR3 has 15 amino acids.

V gene TRBV24-1 combines with J gene TRBJ2-5, with 11 bases lining up with TRBD2. The CDR3 covers 16 residues. Germline CDR1 KGHDR, CDR2 SFDVKD. V was pared by 3 bases and J by 4 bases, with 6 bases of the junction left unmatched. This CDR3 is CATSDPTSGKGETQYF. The DNA for the CDR3 is TGTGCCACCAGTGATCCGACTAGCGGGAAAGGAGAGACCCAGTACTTC.

The chain has TRBV7-9 and TRBJ2-7, with 9 positions matching TRBD1. The V gene end was trimmed by 8 bases and the J gene end by 8 bases; junction bases not matched to a gene: 7. The germline V gene encodes CDR1 SEHNR and CDR2 FQNEAQ (reference sequence). CDR3 length: 12 residues. The CDR3 nucleotides read TGTGCCAGCTTAGAGGGACAGGGCCAGCAGTACTTC. Protein product: CASLEGQGQQYF.

The chain is built from TRBV3-1 (or the pseudogene TRBV3-2) and TRBJ1-4; maybe TRBD1 (6 bases). The CDR3 is made up of 18 amino acids. Germline CDR1 LGHDT, CDR2 YNNKEL (reference sequence). V lost 4 bases, J lost 3 bases, and 21 bases lay in between. Here the CDR3 DNA reads TGTGCCAGCAGCCCTATGACAGGCTGGGGAGGGGCTAATGAAAAACTGTTTTTT. Its translation is CASSPMTGWGGANEKLFF.

The chain combines TRBV4-3 with TRBJ2-6; 8 positions match TRBD1. With V trimmed by 0 bases and J by 1 base, 5 bases remained unmatched. This CDR3 is built from 18 residues. The germline CDR1 and CDR2 sequences are LGHNA and YSLEER. The CDR3 sequence: CASSQELQGASGANVLTF. The CDR3 coding sequence is TGCGCCAGCAGCCAAGAACTGCAGGGGGCGTCTGGGGCCAACGTCCTGACTTTC.

J is TRBJ2-3 and V is TRBV12-5, with 12 bases fitting TRBD1. The CDR3 covers 15 residues. Germline CDR1 LGHNT, CDR2 FRNRAP. The V segment lost 7 bases and the J segment 1 base; nucleotides outside the gene matches: 3. The CDR3 coding sequence is TGTGCTAGTGCCCGGGACAGGGGGCGCACAGATACGCAGTATTTT. Residues: CASARDRGRTDTQYF.

The chain carries TRBV7-2 and TRBJ2-7; D perhaps matches TRBD1 (6 bases). This CDR3 spans 13 amino acids. Germline V gene lookup returns CDR1 SGHTA and CDR2 FQGNSA. Trimming took off 4 bases at V and 3 bases at J, with 10 bases between the two ends. Written as DNA, the CDR3 is TGTGCCAGCAGCTCCGGGGACAACTACGAGCAGTACTTC. Its translation: CASSSGDNYEQYF.

CDR3 DNA: TGTGCCAGCAGCCCAAAAGATCCCAGGGCGCTCTACGAGCAGTACTTC. This codes for CASSPKDPRALYEQYF. J is TRBJ2-7 and V is TRBV21-1; no check of the table's D call, TRBD1, against the DNA was made. TRBV21-1 is tagged as a pseudogene. CDR3 length equals 16 residues.

The V gene is TRBV29-1, the J gene TRBJ2-7, with D tentatively TRBD2 (5 bases). V was trimmed by 3 bases and J by 7 bases, leaving 19 bases between them. The CDR3 loop spans 14 amino acids. CDR1 is SQVTM, CDR2 ANQGSEA, per germline. The CDR3 protein is CSVDHPQRTGEQYF. Here the CDR3 DNA reads TGCAGCGTTGATCACCCTCAGCGGACGGGGGAGCAGTACTTC.

The V gene is TRBV7-6, the J gene TRBJ2-3; 7 nucleotides line up with TRBD2. Germline V gives CDR1 SGHVS, CDR2 FNYEAQ. V lost 1 base to trimming and J lost 2 bases; unmatched junction nucleotides: 3. The CDR3 consists of 15 residues. The CDR3 DNA follows: TGTGCCAGCAGCTTAGTCCTAGCGGACACAGATACGCAGTATTTT. Protein: CASSLVLADTDTQYF.

The rearrangement uses TRBV9 and TRBJ2-3; maybe TRBD1 (6 bases). Germline V gene sequence: CDR1 SGDLS, CDR2 YYNGEE. Trimming removed 4 bases at V and 2 bases at J, with 11 bases between. CDR3 length: 14 amino acids. The CDR3 bases are TGTGCCAGCAGCCCGAGGGGGTTCACAGATACGCAGTATTTT. This sequence encodes CASSPRGFTDTQYF.

This chain uses TRBV7-2 with TRBJ2-2; possibly TRBD1 for D (5 bases). The ends were cut back, 5 bases at V and 4 bases at J, with 11 bases in the middle. CDR3 length: 14 amino acids. Germline CDR1 is SGHTA and CDR2 is FQGNSA. CDR3 region: CASSITGITGELFF. Written as DNA, the CDR3 is TGTGCCAGCAGCATCACAGGAATCACCGGGGAGCTGTTTTTT.

This chain joins TRBV3-1 (or the pseudogene TRBV3-2) and TRBJ2-1; D may be TRBD2 (5 bases). The CDR3 runs to 14 residues. The V gene's germline CDR1 is LGHDT and CDR2 YNNKEL (reference sequence). With 1 base removed from V and 4 bases from J, the gap between germline ends came to 8 bases. The CDR3 DNA reads as TGTGCCAGCAGCCAAGGGAGGTCATACAATGAGCAGTTCTTC. It yields the protein CASSQGRSYNEQFF.